Listed below are T cell receptor beta chains from one sample, sequenced in a study of blood T cells in healthy people across ages. TCRdb recomputed calls from the 5' RACE reads with MiXCR, one row per CDR3 protein. The sample lists around 1,700,000 distinct CDR3 sequences, about 28% occurring once. Sequenced sample: blood. These TCRs come from a woman in her twenties or thirties in good health. CDR3s include the opening cysteine and the closing phenylalanine or tryptophan. The D gene is left open where the match is weak. Clone size is not always given. Where it is, it says once, few, many or a class for expanded clones.

v_gene: TRBV5-1; j_gene: TRBJ2-7; abundance: many; d_gene: TRBD1; CDR3aa: CASSSGQGADEQYF; CDR3nt: TGCGCCAGCAGCTCCGGACAGGGGGCTGACGAGCAGTACTTC
v_gene: TRBV27; j_gene: TRBJ2-1; abundance: NA; d_gene: NA; CDR3aa: CASSVGVGEQFF; CDR3nt: TGTGCCAGCAGTGTAGGAGTGGGTGAGCAGTTCTTC
v_gene: TRBV5-5; j_gene: TRBJ1-4; abundance: NA; d_gene: NA; CDR3aa: CASRYGETQEKLFF; CDR3nt: TGTGCCAGCAGATACGGGGAAACCCAGGAAAAACTGTTTTTT
v_gene: TRBV28; j_gene: TRBJ1-1; abundance: NA; d_gene: NA; CDR3aa: CASRAPGNTEAFF; CDR3nt: TGTGCCAGCAGGGCTCCAGGGAACACTGAAGCTTTCTTT
v_gene: TRBV6-2/TRBV6-3; j_gene: TRBJ2-5; abundance: NA; d_gene: TRBD2; CDR3aa: CASSSRESGRGEETQYF; CDR3nt: TGTGCCAGCAGTTCCCGCGAGAGCGGGAGGGGGGAGGAGACCCAGTACTTC
v_gene: TRBV7-9; j_gene: TRBJ1-1; abundance: few; d_gene: NA; CDR3aa: CASSRDGGTEAFF; CDR3nt: TGTGCCAGCAGCCGGGACGGAGGGACTGAAGCTTTCTTT
v_gene: TRBV7-2; j_gene: TRBJ2-7; abundance: NA; d_gene: NA; CDR3aa: CASSLAAPPYEQYF; CDR3nt: TGTGCCAGCAGCTTAGCTGCTCCTCCCTACGAGCAGTACTTC
v_gene: TRBV12-3/TRBV12-4; j_gene: TRBJ2-5; abundance: once; d_gene: NA; CDR3aa: CASRQDGLETQYF; CDR3nt: TGTGCCAGCAGACAGGATGGATTGGAGACCCAGTACTTC
v_gene: TRBV7-9; j_gene: TRBJ2-7; abundance: NA; d_gene: TRBD1; CDR3aa: CASSLRGRSDEQYF; CDR3nt: TGTGCCAGCAGCTTGAGGGGGCGCAGCGACGAGCAGTACTTC
v_gene: TRBV7-9; j_gene: TRBJ1-4; abundance: NA; d_gene: TRBD1; CDR3aa: CASNGQGDEKLFF; CDR3nt: TGTGCCAGCAATGGACAGGGGGATGAAAAACTGTTTTTT
v_gene: TRBV7-3; j_gene: TRBJ2-2; abundance: NA; d_gene: NA; CDR3aa: CASSDRPPTGELFF; CDR3nt: TGTGCCAGCAGCGACCGGCCCCCCACCGGGGAGCTGTTTTTT
v_gene: TRBV15; j_gene: TRBJ1-4; abundance: few; d_gene: NA; CDR3aa: CAVTGGLGGATNEKLFF; CDR3nt: TGTGCCGTCACCGGGGGATTGGGAGGTGCAACTAATGAAAAACTGTTTTTT
v_gene: TRBV28; j_gene: TRBJ1-5; abundance: NA; d_gene: NA; CDR3aa: CASSLLPQPQHF; CDR3nt: TGTGCCAGCAGTTTATTGCCTCAGCCCCAGCATTTT
v_gene: TRBV14; j_gene: TRBJ2-1; abundance: few; d_gene: NA; CDR3aa: CASSQDLRSGNEQFF; CDR3nt: TGTGCCAGCAGCCAAGATCTACGGTCCGGCAATGAGCAGTTCTTC
v_gene: TRBV9; j_gene: TRBJ1-2; abundance: NA; d_gene: NA; CDR3aa: CASSVSQNYGYTF; CDR3nt: TGTGCCAGCAGCGTATCACAGAACTATGGCTACACCTTC
v_gene: TRBV5-1; j_gene: TRBJ2-4; abundance: NA; d_gene: TRBD2; CDR3aa: CASSSTSGSNIQYF; CDR3nt: TGCGCCAGCAGCTCGACTAGCGGGAGTAACATTCAGTACTTC
v_gene: TRBV5-1; j_gene: TRBJ2-1; abundance: NA; d_gene: NA; CDR3aa: CAGSLGSYNEQFF; CDR3nt: TGCGCCGGCAGCTTGGGTAGCTACAATGAGCAGTTCTTC
v_gene: TRBV21-1; j_gene: TRBJ2-7; abundance: many; d_gene: NA; CDR3aa: CASSPREGICGRVSYEQYF; CDR3nt: TGTGCCAGCAGCCCCCGGGAGGGGATATGCGGGAGGGTTTCCTACGAGCAGTACTTC
v_gene: TRBV28; j_gene: TRBJ1-4; abundance: NA; d_gene: NA; CDR3aa: CASLRPVKGKLFF; CDR3nt: TGTGCCAGCCTTCGGCCAGTGAAAGGAAAACTGTTTTTT
v_gene: TRBV27; j_gene: TRBJ2-7; abundance: few; d_gene: TRBD1; CDR3aa: CASSLSSPQGARYEQYF; CDR3nt: TGTGCCAGCAGTTTATCGAGTCCACAGGGGGCACGGTACGAGCAGTACTTC
v_gene: TRBV5-1; j_gene: TRBJ2-5; abundance: few; d_gene: TRBD2; CDR3aa: CASSPTLAGQETQYF; CDR3nt: TGCGCCAGCAGCCCCACTCTAGCGGGGCAAGAGACCCAGTACTTC
v_gene: TRBV5-1; j_gene: TRBJ2-7; abundance: few; d_gene: TRBD1; CDR3aa: CASSRGGQGYTYEQYF; CDR3nt: TGCGCCAGCAGCCGCGGAGGACAGGGATATACCTACGAGCAGTACTTC
v_gene: TRBV28; j_gene: TRBJ2-7; abundance: many; d_gene: NA; CDR3aa: CASSFETDSYEQYF; CDR3nt: TGTGCCAGCAGTTTCGAGACGGACTCCTACGAGCAGTACTTC
v_gene: TRBV7-9; j_gene: TRBJ1-6; abundance: NA; d_gene: NA; CDR3aa: CASSSTGSGSPLHF; CDR3nt: TGTGCCAGCAGCTCCACGGGGAGCGGCTCACCCCTCCACTTT
v_gene: TRBV9; j_gene: TRBJ2-7; abundance: few; d_gene: NA; CDR3aa: CASSVDQGPLEQYF; CDR3nt: TGTGCCAGCAGCGTAGATCAGGGGCCGCTGGAGCAGTACTTC
v_gene: TRBV29-1; j_gene: TRBJ2-7; abundance: NA; d_gene: NA; CDR3aa: CSVQVATYNEQYF; CDR3nt: TGCAGCGTGCAGGTCGCTACCTACAATGAGCAGTACTTC
v_gene: TRBV29-1; j_gene: TRBJ2-3; abundance: many; d_gene: NA; CDR3aa: CSVAQGSSTDTQYF; CDR3nt: TGCAGCGTTGCACAGGGTTCTAGCACAGATACGCAGTATTTT
v_gene: TRBV4-2; j_gene: TRBJ1-2; abundance: once; d_gene: TRBD1; CDR3aa: CASSQHVGDRGRNGYTF; CDR3nt: TGTGCCAGCAGCCAACACGTAGGGGACAGGGGGCGTAATGGCTACACCTTC
v_gene: TRBV7-9; j_gene: TRBJ2-1; abundance: NA; d_gene: NA; CDR3aa: CASSGNPYSGRDSLNEQFF; CDR3nt: TGTGCCAGCTCGGGGAATCCTTATAGTGGCCGTGATTCGCTCAATGAGCAGTTCTTC
v_gene: TRBV12-3/TRBV12-4; j_gene: TRBJ2-7; abundance: many; d_gene: NA; CDR3aa: CASSPRGHEQYF; CDR3nt: TGTGCCAGCAGTCCGCGGGGCCACGAGCAGTACTTC
v_gene: TRBV19; j_gene: TRBJ2-6; abundance: many; d_gene: NA; CDR3aa: CASSITAVSPSGANVLTF; CDR3nt: TGTGCCAGTAGTATAACGGCGGTCAGCCCCTCTGGGGCCAACGTCCTGACTTTC
v_gene: TRBV2; j_gene: TRBJ1-1; abundance: once; d_gene: NA; CDR3aa: CASSGLTETNTEAFF; CDR3nt: TGTGCCAGCAGTGGCCTGACAGAGACTAACACTGAAGCTTTCTTT
v_gene: TRBV7-2; j_gene: TRBJ1-2; abundance: NA; d_gene: NA; CDR3aa: CASSLDLGISGCTF; CDR3nt: TGTGCCAGCAGCTTAGATTTGGGTATCAGTGGCTGCACCTTC
v_gene: TRBV5-1; j_gene: TRBJ2-3; abundance: many; d_gene: TRBD2; CDR3aa: CASSEGLAGSDTQYF; CDR3nt: TGCGCCAGCAGCGAGGGACTAGCGGGGTCAGATACGCAGTATTTT
v_gene: TRBV19; j_gene: TRBJ2-7; abundance: NA; d_gene: NA; CDR3aa: CASSMGSSPSYEQYF; CDR3nt: TGTGCCAGTAGTATGGGGTCGTCCCCTTCCTACGAGCAGTACTTC
v_gene: TRBV12-3/TRBV12-4; j_gene: TRBJ2-1; abundance: many; d_gene: NA; CDR3aa: CASIFWGDEQFF; CDR3nt: TGTGCCAGCATTTTTTGGGGAGATGAGCAGTTCTTC
v_gene: TRBV14; j_gene: TRBJ1-5; abundance: NA; d_gene: NA; CDR3aa: CASSQARETPINQPQHF; CDR3nt: TGTGCCAGCAGCCAAGCCAGGGAAACCCCCATCAATCAGCCCCAGCATTTT
v_gene: TRBV10-3; j_gene: TRBJ2-3; abundance: many; d_gene: NA; CDR3aa: CAISEKLAGPGGDTQYF; CDR3nt: TGTGCCATCAGTGAAAAGTTGGCGGGACCTGGTGGAGATACGCAGTATTTT
v_gene: TRBV12-3/TRBV12-4; j_gene: TRBJ2-5; abundance: NA; d_gene: NA; CDR3aa: CACGFDGRETQYF; CDR3nt: TGTGCCTGCGGTTTTGACGGTCGCGAGACCCAGTACTTC
v_gene: TRBV13; j_gene: TRBJ2-7; abundance: NA; d_gene: NA; CDR3aa: CASSLDGGGGYEQYF; CDR3nt: TGTGCCAGCAGCTTAGACGGGGGCGGGGGCTACGAGCAGTACTTC
v_gene: TRBV5-4; j_gene: TRBJ2-3; abundance: NA; d_gene: NA; CDR3aa: CASSSKLDTQYF; CDR3nt: TGTGCCAGCAGCTCCAAGCTGGATACGCAGTATTTT
v_gene: TRBV10-2; j_gene: TRBJ2-7; abundance: many; d_gene: NA; CDR3aa: CASNSGSSYEQYF; CDR3nt: TGCGCCAGCAACAGCGGGTCTTCCTACGAGCAGTACTTC
v_gene: TRBV7-3; j_gene: TRBJ2-4; abundance: few; d_gene: NA; CDR3aa: CASAWQGNNEQYF; CDR3nt: TGTGCCAGTGCGTGGCAGGGTAACAATGAGCAGTACTTC
v_gene: TRBV27; j_gene: TRBJ2-4; abundance: few; d_gene: TRBD1; CDR3aa: CASSRTGIHIQYF; CDR3nt: TGTGCCAGCAGTCGGACAGGGATTCACATTCAGTACTTC
v_gene: TRBV20-1; j_gene: TRBJ2-5; abundance: many; d_gene: NA; CDR3aa: CSARIRANPQETQYF; CDR3nt: TGCAGTGCTAGAATCAGGGCAAACCCCCAAGAGACCCAGTACTTC
v_gene: TRBV7-8; j_gene: TRBJ2-4; abundance: few; d_gene: NA; CDR3aa: CASSRFTREDIQYF; CDR3nt: TGTGCCAGCAGCCGGTTTACCAGGGAGGACATTCAGTACTTC
v_gene: TRBV4-1; j_gene: TRBJ2-3; abundance: few; d_gene: TRBD1; CDR3aa: CASSPGQGARRGGDTQYF; CDR3nt: TGCGCCAGCAGCCCGGGACAGGGGGCGCGACGGGGAGGTGATACGCAGTATTTT
v_gene: TRBV5-5; j_gene: TRBJ1-1; abundance: few; d_gene: TRBD1; CDR3aa: CASSLISGGSTEAFF; CDR3nt: TGTGCCAGCAGCCTTATTTCAGGGGGGAGCACTGAAGCTTTCTTT
v_gene: TRBV28; j_gene: TRBJ2-1; abundance: many; d_gene: NA; CDR3aa: CASSSYLRGASYNEQFF; CDR3nt: TGTGCCAGCAGTTCTTACCTCCGGGGTGCTTCCTACAATGAGCAGTTCTTC
v_gene: TRBV6-6; j_gene: TRBJ2-7; abundance: many; d_gene: NA; CDR3aa: CASSYSQQGYEQYF; CDR3nt: TGTGCCAGCAGTTACTCTCAACAGGGCTACGAGCAGTACTTC
v_gene: TRBV20-1; j_gene: TRBJ1-5; abundance: few; d_gene: NA; CDR3aa: CSAREGGQGNQPQHF; CDR3nt: TGCAGTGCTAGAGAGGGCGGCCAGGGCAATCAGCCCCAGCATTTT
v_gene: TRBV4-1; j_gene: TRBJ2-7; abundance: few; d_gene: NA; CDR3aa: CASSQVQDASSYEQYF; CDR3nt: TGCGCCAGCAGCCAAGTACAGGACGCCAGCTCCTACGAGCAGTACTTC
v_gene: TRBV7-9; j_gene: TRBJ2-1; abundance: NA; d_gene: NA; CDR3aa: CASSLEVSRSSYNEQFF; CDR3nt: TGTGCCAGCAGCTTAGAAGTATCTAGGAGCTCCTACAATGAGCAGTTCTTC
v_gene: TRBV20-1; j_gene: TRBJ2-7; abundance: few; d_gene: TRBD2; CDR3aa: CSARGVGSYEQYF; CDR3nt: TGCAGTGCCCGGGGGGTGGGCTCCTACGAGCAGTACTTC
v_gene: TRBV9; j_gene: TRBJ2-3; abundance: NA; d_gene: TRBD2; CDR3aa: CASSVASGSDTQYF; CDR3nt: TGTGCCAGTAGCGTAGCTAGCGGCTCAGATACGCAGTATTTT
v_gene: TRBV6-4; j_gene: TRBJ2-1; abundance: once; d_gene: NA; CDR3aa: CASSDGIQSYNEQFF; CDR3nt: TGTGCCAGCAGTGACGGGATACAAAGCTACAATGAGCAGTTCTTC
v_gene: TRBV12-3/TRBV12-4; j_gene: TRBJ1-2; abundance: few; d_gene: NA; CDR3aa: CASSLDSGRGELYTF; CDR3nt: TGTGCCAGCAGTTTAGATTCCGGAAGGGGGGAATTGTACACCTTC
v_gene: TRBV5-1; j_gene: TRBJ2-5; abundance: few; d_gene: NA; CDR3aa: CASSLQARQETQYF; CDR3nt: TGCGCCAGCAGCTTGCAAGCCAGGCAAGAGACCCAGTACTTC
v_gene: TRBV7-2; j_gene: TRBJ1-2; abundance: NA; d_gene: NA; CDR3aa: CASSLPGGGAFYGYTF; CDR3nt: TGTGCCAGCAGCTTACCCGGCGGGGGGGCGTTCTATGGCTACACCTTC